This T cell receptor (beta chain) is from a study of shared clonotypes between healthy human individuals. Per the germline V gene, CDR1 is MNHNS and CDR2 is SASEGT. This CDR3 region has 18 residues. The J segment lost 5 bases and the V segment lost 4 bases, leaving 14 bases of the junction unmatched. TCRdb's copy holds only in-frame clones and misses some; the assay was immunoSEQ multiplex PCR. The table includes around 620,000 clones, 85% to 95% detected once. The naive CD8 subset, CD45RO-negative cells positively selected for CCR7, excluded terminally differentiated effector memory CD45RA+ cells. Adults of Caucasian background living in Nashville, Tennessee made up all donors.

The chain is built from TRBV6-1 and TRBJ2-7; TRBD2 matches at 13 bases. This TCR was sampled from a woman in her thirties in good health. The specimen sequenced was naive CD8+ T cells sorted from blood. CDR3 in amino acids: CASSALLAGGPVWDEQYF. In DNA form, the CDR3 reads TGTGCCAGCAGTGCCTTACTAGCGGGAGGGCCCGTTTGGGACGAGCAGTACTTC.